Presented here are 27 T cell receptor beta chains from one specimen sequenced in a study of T cell responses to AZD1222 COVID-19 vaccine. Clones were read by immunoSEQ multiplex PCR, and TCRdb kept only the in-frame ones, dropping some. Here the sample spans 150,000 to 200,000 clones, around 92% being singletons. This specimen consisted of peripheral blood, obtained on day 0 of AZD1222 vaccination. Receptor source: an adult in good health.

This chain connects TRBV19 to TRBJ2-7, with D perhaps TRBD1 (6 bases). The CDR3 runs to 14 residues. CDR1 is LNHDA, CDR2 SQIVND, per germline (reference sequence). Trimming shortened V by 4 bases and J by 2 bases, and 12 bases separated the two germline ends. CDR3 coding DNA: TGTGCCAGTAGTAAGGGGCAGGGGACCTACGAGCAGTACTTC. Protein: CASSKGQGTYEQYF.

The J gene is TRBJ2-7, the V gene TRBV6-2 or TRBV6-3; D perhaps matches TRBD1 (6 bases). CDR1 and CDR2 from the germline V gene are MNHEY and SVGEGT. V was trimmed by 5 bases and J by 7 bases, leaving 15 bases between them. The CDR3 loop spans 13 amino acids. The CDR3 DNA sequence: TGTGCCAGCAGTCCGCAGGGGACGGGGGAGCAGTACTTC. It codes for CASSPQGTGEQYF.

This chain uses TRBV5-1 with TRBJ1-3; 7 nucleotides align to TRBD1. Germline V lookup: CDR1 SGHRS, CDR2 YFSETQ. V was clipped by 3 bases and J by 4 bases; unmatched bases: 4. The CDR3 extends over 14 amino acids. CDR3 sequence (DNA): TGCGCCAGCAGCTCGGGACAGTGGGGAAACACCATATATTTT. It yields the protein CASSSGQWGNTIYF.

This chain links TRBV6-5 with TRBJ2-3, with TRBD2 matching over 16 bases. Trimming took 7 bases from V and 4 from J; bases not matched to a gene: 2. This CDR3 has 15 amino acids. Per the germline V gene, CDR1 is MNHEY and CDR2 is SVGAGI. CDR3 sequence: CASIGTSGRADTQYF. CDR3 coding DNA: TGTGCCAGCATTGGGACTAGCGGGAGGGCAGATACGCAGTATTTT.

The V gene is TRBV7-6, the J gene TRBJ2-5; D is possibly TRBD2 (6 bases). Trimming removed 3 bases at V and 1 base at J, with 6 bases between. The germline gives CDR1 SGHVS, CDR2 FNYEAQ. The CDR3 sequence is 13 residues long. The CDR3 is CASSFSGQETQYF. The CDR3 bases are TGTGCCAGCAGCTTTAGCGGCCAAGAGACCCAGTACTTC.

The chain couples TRBV5-1 to TRBJ1-2; a possible D gene is TRBD1 (5 bases). V lost 4 bases to trimming and J lost 7 bases, with 11 bases between them. Germline V gene lookup returns CDR1 SGHRS and CDR2 YFSETQ. This CDR3 has 12 amino acids. The CDR3 loop is CASSRGDSGYTF. For the CDR3, the DNA is TGCGCCAGCAGCCGAGGGGATAGTGGCTACACCTTC.

Details on this clone: Other DNA sequences in this sample translate to the same CDR3. The J gene is TRBJ1-5, the V gene TRBV28; the D gene is possibly TRBD1 (5 bases). Per the germline V gene, CDR1 is MDHEN and CDR2 is SYDVKM. V lost 3 bases and J lost 1, with 7 bases in between. The CDR3 contains 14 residues. The CDR3 DNA is TGTGCCAGCAGTTTGGGGGGGAGCAATCAGCCCCAGCATTTT. This encodes CASSLGGSNQPQHF. The complete variable domain, with remaining parts taken from reference TRBV28 and TRBJ1-5, reads DVKVTQSSRYLVKRTGEKVFLECVQDMDHENMFWYRQDPGLGLRLIYFSYDVKMKEKGDIPEGYSVSREKKERFSLILESASTNQTSMYLCASSLGGSNQPQHFGDGTRLSIL.

This rearrangement joins TRBV18 to TRBJ2-1, with TRBD2 matching over 7 bases. The germline V gene has CDR1 KGHSH and CDR2 LQKENI. The CDR3 loop spans 16 amino acids. Trimming took 0 bases from V and 6 from J; bases not matched to a gene: 8. CDR3 nucleotide sequence: TGTGCCAGCTCACCACCGGCCAGCGGGGCAACCAATGAGCAGTTCTTC. Residues: CASSPPASGATNEQFF.

This chain uses TRBV27 with TRBJ1-3; possible D gene TRBD1, 5 bases. V lost 8 bases and J 3 bases, leaving 11 bases between the germline ends. Per the germline V gene, CDR1 is MNHEY and CDR2 is SMNVEV (reference sequence). CDR3 length: 13 residues. CDR3 region: CASGGGNGNTIYF. The DNA for the CDR3 is TGTGCCAGCGGGGGGGGAAATGGAAACACCATATATTTT.

The rearrangement uses TRBV30 and TRBJ1-6; possible D gene TRBD1, 5 bases. There are 13 residues in the CDR3. Germline V gene data show CDR1 as GTSNPN and CDR2 as SVGIG (reference sequence). V gave up 0 bases and J gave up 9 bases, with 9 bases separating them. The CDR3 bases are TGTGCCTGGAGTGTACGTGGGGCTTCACCCCTCCACTTT. This translates into CAWSVRGASPLHF.

The gene calls are TRBV30 and TRBJ1-5; 7 bases agree with TRBD1. The length of the CDR3 is 13 residues. The V gene's germline CDR1 is GTSNPN and CDR2 SVGIG (reference sequence). With V trimmed by 5 bases and J by 4 bases, 5 bases remained unmatched. The CDR3 here is CAWETGPNQPQHF. DNA of the CDR3: TGTGCCTGGGAGACAGGGCCAAATCAGCCCCAGCATTTT.

CDR3 protein: CASTGTGLHEQFF. The CDR3 nucleotides read TGTGCCAGCACCGGGACAGGGTTGCATGAGCAGTTCTTC. J is TRBJ2-1 and V is TRBV6-5, with 9 bases matching TRBD1. V shed 7 bases, J shed 8 bases, and the junction held 6 bases outside the gene matches. CDR1 is MNHEY, CDR2 SVGAGI, per germline. The CDR3 is 13 amino acids.

The V call is TRBV2, the J call TRBJ1-2; 11 bases match TRBD1. After removal of 6 bases from V and 4 bases from J, the junction contained 4 bases not matched to a gene. There are 14 residues in the CDR3. Germline CDR1 is SNHLY and CDR2 is FYNNEI. CDR3 amino acids: CASRGDRGTYGYTF. CDR3 bases: TGTGCCAGCAGGGGGGACAGGGGGACCTATGGCTACACCTTC.

The sample holds a few counts of this clone. The V call is TRBV4-2, the J call TRBJ1-1; 9 nucleotides line up with TRBD1. The CDR3 loop spans 14 amino acids. The ends lost 6 bases at V and 3 bases at J; junction bases unmatched: 5. Germline V lookup: CDR1 LGHNA, CDR2 YNFKEQ. This CDR3 reads CASRSGTGYTEAFF. The CDR3 coding sequence is TGTGCCAGCAGAAGCGGGACAGGGTACACTGAAGCTTTCTTT.

This clone was picked up one time. This sequence joins TRBV6-6 and TRBJ2-3, with D perhaps assigned TRBD1 or TRBD2 (5 bases each). CDR3 length: 14 residues. With 5 bases removed from V and 0 bases from J, the gap between germline ends came to 9 bases. Germline V gene sequence: CDR1 MNHNY, CDR2 SVGAGI (reference sequence). The CDR3 DNA follows: TGTGCCAGCAGTCCCCGGGGCAGCACAGATACGCAGTATTTT. Residues: CASSPRGSTDTQYF.

The table lists this clone with a few counts. The chain links TRBV2 to TRBJ2-5; perhaps D is TRBD1 or TRBD2 (5 bases each). Germline V gene data show CDR1 as SNHLY and CDR2 as FYNNEI. Trimming cost V 6 bases and J 3 bases, with 17 bases left between them. The CDR3 sequence is 15 residues long. The CDR3 reads CASSSQTGAEETQYF. CDR3 nucleotide sequence: TGTGCCAGCAGCAGCCAGACCGGGGCAGAAGAGACCCAGTACTTC.

V and J are TRBV6-5 and TRBJ1-4, with D unclear. The CDR3 is 14 amino acids. The germline V gene has CDR1 MNHEY and CDR2 SVGAGI. V was cut by 4 bases and J by 2 bases, with 8 bases left in between. The CDR3 spells CASSLWKTNEKLFF. For the CDR3, the DNA is TGTGCCAGCAGTTTGTGGAAGACTAATGAAAAACTGTTTTTT.

The CDR3 bases are TGTGCCTGGAGTAGGCGGGGGACAGTCACTTATAATTCACCCCTCCACTTT. Its protein is CAWSRRGTVTYNSPLHF. The chain employs TRBV30 and TRBJ1-6, with 7 bases lining up with TRBD1. CDR3 size: 17 residues. In germline, CDR1 is GTSNPN, CDR2 SVGIG (reference sequence). Losses at the gene ends were 2 bases for V and 4 bases for J; bases not matched to a gene: 11.

The chain uses TRBV19 and TRBJ1-4, with D unresolved. CDR1 LNHDA and CDR2 SQIVND come from the germline V gene (reference sequence). The V end lost 4 bases, the J end lost 8 bases, and 17 bases lay between the germline ends. The CDR3 extends over 15 amino acids. CDR3 in DNA: TGTGCCAGTAGTACCACAACGGGCCGAGGGGAAAAACTGTTTTTT. This codes for CASSTTTGRGEKLFF.

The V call is TRBV4-3, the J call TRBJ1-1, with a tentative D call TRBD1 (6 bases). The V and J ends lost 3 bases and 4 bases respectively, with 9 bases between them. CDR1 is LGHNA, CDR2 YSLEER, per germline. The CDR3 sequence is 13 residues long. The CDR3 DNA reads TGCGCCAGCAGCCACAGGGGAAGCACTGAAGCTTTCTTT. Residues: CASSHRGSTEAFF.

This clone appeared once. The chain's CDR3 is CASSHDRVHEQYF. The DNA for the CDR3 is TGTGCCAGCAGCCACGACAGGGTCCACGAGCAGTACTTC. The chain employs TRBV4-2 and TRBJ2-7; 7 nucleotides line up with TRBD1. J lost 5 bases, V lost 3 bases, and 4 bases had no gene match. The germline gives CDR1 LGHNA, CDR2 YNFKEQ. This CDR3 is built from 13 residues.

The rearrangement links TRBV7-9 to TRBJ1-1; 10 nucleotides align to TRBD1. In germline, CDR1 is SEHNR, CDR2 FQNEAQ (reference sequence). CDR3 length equals 15 residues. Trimming took 5 bases from V and 1 from J; bases not matched to a gene: 4. This CDR3 reads CASSKGQGENTEAFF. CDR3 nucleotide sequence: TGTGCCAGCAGCAAAGGACAGGGGGAGAACACTGAAGCTTTCTTT.

The gene calls are TRBV11-3 and TRBJ2-1; possible D gene TRBD2, 5 bases. V was pared by 5 bases and J by 8 bases, with 19 bases between. CDR1 SGHNT and CDR2 YENEEA come from the germline V gene. This CDR3 is 15 amino acids long. DNA of the CDR3: TGTGCCAGCAGCCTCGGCCGGGATACGAGCCATGAGCAGTTCTTC. This codes for CASSLGRDTSHEQFF.

The chain couples TRBV5-1 to TRBJ1-4, with D uncertain. V was clipped by 0 bases and J by 3 bases, with 9 bases between them. Germline assignment: CDR1 SGHRS and CDR2 YFSETQ. The CDR3 is 15 residues long. The CDR3 bases are TGCGCCAGCAGCTTGGGGGCAGGCCCTAATGAAAAACTGTTTTTT. The encoded protein is CASSLGAGPNEKLFF.

The chain has TRBV18 and TRBJ1-1; no firm D call. Trimming removed 1 base from V and 0 bases from J, with 6 bases in between. Germline V CDR1 and CDR2: KGHSH, LQKENI. This CDR3 has 14 amino acids. In DNA, the CDR3 is TGTGCCAGCTCACCACGAAACGTGAACACTGAAGCTTTCTTT. Translation gives CASSPRNVNTEAFF.

The rearrangement uses TRBV7-3 and TRBJ2-1; TRBD2 aligns across 10 bases. From germline, CDR1 is SGHTA and CDR2 FQGTGA. The CDR3 sequence is 17 residues long. Trimming at V came to 4 bases and at J to 9 bases, leaving 15 bases not matched to a gene. The CDR3 spells CASSYSGTSAILGEQFF. The CDR3 region has the DNA TGTGCCAGCAGCTATTCCGGGACTAGCGCCATCTTAGGTGAGCAGTTCTTC.

The gene calls are TRBV27 and TRBJ2-7; no definite D call. Trimming took 10 bases from V and 3 from J, leaving 10 bases between them. The CDR3 covers 11 residues. Germline assignment: CDR1 MNHEY and CDR2 SMNVEV (reference sequence). The CDR3 sequence: CATVYDYEQYF. CDR3 nucleotides: TGTGCCACCGTATACGACTACGAGCAGTACTTC.